A selection of T cell receptor beta chains follows, all from one sample in a study of T cell responses to AZD1222 COVID-19 vaccine. TCRdb's table, derived via immunoSEQ multiplex PCR, lists solely in-frame clones and lacks some. This table holds 130,000 or so clones, roughly 92% found once. The source material was peripheral blood, sampled on day 0 of AZD1222 vaccination. The source of these receptors is an adult in good health. The CDR3 runs from the conserved cysteine through the conserved F or W. D genes are given only for firm matches. Only some rows state a clone size, as once, few, many or a class for expanded clones.

TRBV9	16	TRBD1	NA	TRBJ1-1	CASSARGRSVNTEAFF
TRBV6-5	13	NA	once	TRBJ1-2	CASILRGWEGYTF
TRBV6-5	16	TRBD1	NA	TRBJ1-5	CASSSQGVIGNQPQHF
TRBV6-6	16	NA	NA	TRBJ1-3	CASSYGVGTAGNTIYF
TRBV3-1/TRBV3-2	16	NA	NA	TRBJ1-2	CASSLGLVPMKYGYTF
TRBV9	14	NA	NA	TRBJ1-1	CASSVTTLGTEAFF
TRBV19	15	TRBD1	few	TRBJ2-1	CASSIAGQGLNEQFF
TRBV5-1	13	TRBD1	NA	TRBJ2-3	CASRLTGGDTQYF
TRBV18	13	NA	NA	TRBJ2-7	CASSLGQSYEQYF
TRBV5-1	13	NA	NA	TRBJ1-2	CASSLEGTRGYTF
TRBV5-1	12	NA	NA	TRBJ2-7	CASSLPDSEQYF
TRBV5-8	13	NA	few	TRBJ1-5	CASSWAFNQPQHF
TRBV5-4	12	NA	NA	TRBJ1-1	CASSPATDEAFF